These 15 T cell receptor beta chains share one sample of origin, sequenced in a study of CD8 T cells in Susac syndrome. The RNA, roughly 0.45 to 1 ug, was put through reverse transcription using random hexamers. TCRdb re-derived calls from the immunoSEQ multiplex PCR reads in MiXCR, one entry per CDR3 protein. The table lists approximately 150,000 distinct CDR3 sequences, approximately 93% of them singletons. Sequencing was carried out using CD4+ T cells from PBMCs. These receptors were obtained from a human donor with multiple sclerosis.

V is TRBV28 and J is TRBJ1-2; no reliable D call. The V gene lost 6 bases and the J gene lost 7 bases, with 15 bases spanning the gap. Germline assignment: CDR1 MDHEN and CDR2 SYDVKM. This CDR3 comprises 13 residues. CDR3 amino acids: CASSAGFRGGYTF. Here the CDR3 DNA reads TGTGCCAGCAGCGCAGGTTTTCGAGGTGGCTACACCTTC.

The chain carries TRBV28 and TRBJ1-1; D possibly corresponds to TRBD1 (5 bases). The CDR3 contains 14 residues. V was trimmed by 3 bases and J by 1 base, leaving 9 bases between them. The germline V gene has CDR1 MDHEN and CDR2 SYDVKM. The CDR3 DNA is TGTGCCAGCAGTTTGGGCGGGGGGAACACTGAAGCTTTCTTT. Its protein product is CASSLGGGNTEAFF.

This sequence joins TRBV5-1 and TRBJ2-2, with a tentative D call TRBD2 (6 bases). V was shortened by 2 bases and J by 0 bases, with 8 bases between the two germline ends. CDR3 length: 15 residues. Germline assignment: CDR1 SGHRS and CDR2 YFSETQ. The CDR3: CASSFGTANTGELFF. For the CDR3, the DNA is TGCGCCAGCAGCTTTGGGACTGCGAACACCGGGGAGCTGTTTTTT.

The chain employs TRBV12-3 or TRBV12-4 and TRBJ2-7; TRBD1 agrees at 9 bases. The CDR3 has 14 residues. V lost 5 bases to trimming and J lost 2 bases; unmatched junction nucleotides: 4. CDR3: CASSRQGGPYEQYF. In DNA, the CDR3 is TGTGCCAGCAGTCGACAGGGGGGCCCCTACGAGCAGTACTTC.

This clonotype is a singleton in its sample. Here the CDR3 DNA reads TGTGCCAGCAGCCAATGGGACAGCAGCCAGCCCCAGCATTTT. The encoded protein is CASSQWDSSQPQHF. This chain links TRBV7-9 with TRBJ1-5, with 7 bases that match TRBD1. Trimming cost V 5 bases and J 7 bases; bases outside gene matches: 8. Germline lookup yields CDR1 SEHNR and CDR2 FQNEAQ (reference sequence). This CDR3 comprises 14 residues. The full variable domain, its missing parts supplied by reference TRBV7-9 and TRBJ1-5, is DTGVSQNPRHKITKRGQNVTFRCDPISEHNRLYWYRQTLGQGPEFLTYFQNEAQLEKSRLLSDRFSAERPKGSFSTLEIQRTEQGDSAMYLCASSQWDSSQPQHFGDGTRLSIL.

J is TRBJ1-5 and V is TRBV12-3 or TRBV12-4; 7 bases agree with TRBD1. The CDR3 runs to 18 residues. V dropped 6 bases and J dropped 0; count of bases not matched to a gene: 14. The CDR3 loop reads CASSLSSGQPNSNQPQHF. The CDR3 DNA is TGTGCCAGCAGCCTCTCTTCGGGACAGCCAAATAGCAATCAGCCCCAGCATTTT.

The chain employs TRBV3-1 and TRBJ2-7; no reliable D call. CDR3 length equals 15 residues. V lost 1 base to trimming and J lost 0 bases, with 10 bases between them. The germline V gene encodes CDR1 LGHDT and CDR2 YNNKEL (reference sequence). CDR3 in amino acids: CASSQVPGISYEQYF. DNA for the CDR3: TGTGCCAGCAGCCAAGTTCCGGGTATCTCCTACGAGCAGTACTTC.

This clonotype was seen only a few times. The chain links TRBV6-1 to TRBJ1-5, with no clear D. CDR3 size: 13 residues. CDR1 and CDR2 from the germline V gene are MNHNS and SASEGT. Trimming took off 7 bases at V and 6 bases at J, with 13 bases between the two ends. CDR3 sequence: CASTIRDLQPQHF. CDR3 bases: TGTGCCAGCACTATACGGGATCTTCAGCCCCAGCATTTT.

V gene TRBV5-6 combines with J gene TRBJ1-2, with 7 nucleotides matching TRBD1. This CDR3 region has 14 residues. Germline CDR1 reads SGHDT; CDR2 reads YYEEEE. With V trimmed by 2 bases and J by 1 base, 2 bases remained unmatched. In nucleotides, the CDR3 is TGTGCCAGCAGCTTAGGGACAGTTAACTATGGCTACACCTTC. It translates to CASSLGTVNYGYTF.

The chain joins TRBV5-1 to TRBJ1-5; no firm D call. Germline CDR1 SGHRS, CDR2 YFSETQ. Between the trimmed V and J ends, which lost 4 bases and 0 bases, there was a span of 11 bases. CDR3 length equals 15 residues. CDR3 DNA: TGCGCCAGCAGCCCGGACGGTAATAGCAATCAGCCCCAGCATTTT. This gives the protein CASSPDGNSNQPQHF.

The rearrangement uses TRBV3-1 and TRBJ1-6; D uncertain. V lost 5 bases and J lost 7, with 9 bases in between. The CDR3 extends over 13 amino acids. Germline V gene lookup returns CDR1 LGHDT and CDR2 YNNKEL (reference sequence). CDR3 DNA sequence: TGTGCCAGCAGCGGGTGGGTAAATTCACCCCTCCACTTT. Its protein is CASSGWVNSPLHF.

CDR3 DNA: TGTGCCAGCAAGAACCTGGACGTCCGGGGGGAGACCCAGTACTTC. This codes for CASKNLDVRGETQYF. This chain uses TRBV28 with TRBJ2-5; a possible D gene is TRBD2 (6 bases). The V gene lost 7 bases and the J gene lost 5 bases, with 20 bases spanning the gap. The CDR3 has 15 amino acids. Germline lookup yields CDR1 MDHEN and CDR2 SYDVKM.

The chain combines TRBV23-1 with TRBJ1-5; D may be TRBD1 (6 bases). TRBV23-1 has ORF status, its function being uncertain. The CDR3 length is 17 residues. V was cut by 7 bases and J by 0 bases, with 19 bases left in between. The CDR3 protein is CASTIVGQINSNQPQHF. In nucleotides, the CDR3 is TGCGCCAGCACTATAGTTGGACAGATAAATAGCAATCAGCCCCAGCATTTT.

The CDR3 loop is CAWSAGGEAFF. The CDR3 DNA reads TGTGCCTGGAGCGCAGGGGGGGAAGCTTTCTTT. The V gene is TRBV30, the J gene TRBJ1-1; 7 positions agree with TRBD1. The V gene's germline CDR1 is GTSNPN and CDR2 SVGIG (reference sequence). V lost 3 bases and J lost 8; bases outside the gene matches: 3. This CDR3 region has 11 residues.

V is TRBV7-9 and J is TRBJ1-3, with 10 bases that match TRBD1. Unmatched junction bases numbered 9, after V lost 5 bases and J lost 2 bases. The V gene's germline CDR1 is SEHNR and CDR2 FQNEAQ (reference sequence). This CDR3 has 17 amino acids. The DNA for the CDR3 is TGTGCCAGCAGCAAATTGGGACAGGGGTCGGCTGGAAACACCATATATTTT. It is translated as CASSKLGQGSAGNTIYF.